This T cell receptor beta chain derives from a study of metastatic and nonmetastatic thyroid tumors. In the study overall: Thyroid patients, malignant and benign, had repertoires compared across blood and tumor or nodule tissue.

This CDR3 contains 14 residues. Germline loops: CDR1 MGHRA, CDR2 YSYEKL. None of the patients had undergone any treatment ahead of thyroid surgery. This clone occurred many times. Compared with germline, one end of the junction differs, possibly owing to a read error. Original analysis: The distant-metastasis classifier for papillary thyroid cancer was built from CDR3 differences across clinicopathological groups. TCRdb re-processed the PCR reads through MiXCR. For this entry, the V and J calls and clone size follow TCRdb and not the study's own pipeline. The sample has tens of thousands of clones, 20% to 25% seen once.

The receptor was derived from a female donor with papillary thyroid cancer or a benign thyroid nodule (not recorded which). Some clones in this sample may be carry-over from other donors' samples. J is TRBJ1-1 and V is TRBV4-1; unclear D gene. The sample comprised tumor tissue. The chain's CDR3 is CASGQEGGITEAFF. The CDR3 nucleotides read TGCGCCAGCGGCCAAGAAGGAGGGATCACTGAAGCTTTCTTT.